The rows below give T cell receptor beta chains drawn from one sample of a study of vaccination and CD4 T cells after COVID-19. No antigen has been assigned to these receptors. Using its own MiXCR run on the PCR reads, TCRdb lists one record per CDR3 protein. The sample consists of several thousand distinct CDR3 sequences, 35% to 50% of them appearing once. Sequences were obtained from CD4+ T cells from blood, cultured in vitro. The receptors were gathered from a human donor in good health. The CDR3 runs from the conserved cysteine through the conserved F or W. The D gene is left open where the match is weak. Rows give clone size only sometimes, using once, few, many, or a class for an expanded clone.

d_gene	v_gene	j_gene	abundance	CDR3nt	CDR3aa
.	TRBV10-3	TRBJ1-5	medium-sized	TGTGCCATCACTGGGGGGCTGAATCAGCCCCAGCATTTT	CAITGGLNQPQHF
.	TRBV7-9	TRBJ1-1	few	TGTGCCAGCAGCTCCCAGATTGAAGCTTTCTTT	CASSSQIEAFF
.	TRBV20-1	TRBJ2-5	few	TGCAGTGCTAGAGATCCTTTCAGGAGCCCACTGGAGACCCAGTACTTC	CSARDPFRSPLETQYF
.	TRBV5-1	TRBJ1-1	.	TGCGCCAGCAGCTTTATGGCGAACACTGAAGCTTTCTTT	CASSFMANTEAFF
.	TRBV27	TRBJ1-1	once	TGTGCCAGCACCCGGGAGAGCGGGACTGAAGCTTTCTTT	CASTRESGTEAFF
.	TRBV2	TRBJ2-5	few	TGTGCCAGCAGAATTACAGGTCCCCAGTACTTC	CASRITGPQYF
.	TRBV19	TRBJ1-1	.	TGTGCCAGTACCCCTATAGAGGAGGGGAACACTGAAGCTTTCTTT	CASTPIEEGNTEAFF
.	TRBV7-3	TRBJ1-2	.	TGTGCCAGCAGCTTAGCGGGGTATGGCTACACCTTC	CASSLAGYGYTF
.	TRBV9	TRBJ1-1	.	TGTGCCAGCAGCCCCTCAGACGGATTAACTGAAGCTTTCTTT	CASSPSDGLTEAFF
.	TRBV30	TRBJ1-2	.	TGTGCCTGGAGTGTACCGGGGTTTAACTATGGCTACACCTTC	CAWSVPGFNYGYTF
TRBD1	TRBV7-6	TRBJ2-3	once	TGTGCCAGCAGCTCCCGGACGGGTCCTCAGGGGGCGTATTTT	CASSSRTGPQGAYF
TRBD1	TRBV12-3/TRBV12-4	TRBJ1-2	.	TGTGCCAGCAGTGAACAGGGGGCTTGGGGCTACACCTTC	CASSEQGAWGYTF
.	TRBV5-1	TRBJ1-1	few	TGCGCCAGCAGCGTTAGGGGAACTGAAGCTTTCTTT	CASSVRGTEAFF
.	TRBV6-5	TRBJ1-2	.	TGTGCCAGCAGTTATATTAGGGCCCCAGCTAACTATGGCTACACCTTC	CASSYIRAPANYGYTF